Following are 21 T cell receptor beta chains from one sample sequenced in a study of cytomegalovirus exposure and HLA in healthy donors. PCR employed 60 Vbeta and 13 Jbeta primers. TCRdb keeps only in-frame clones here, not all; method: immunoSEQ multiplex PCR. The sample lists 250,000 to 350,000 clones; roughly two thirds were seen once. The specimen was PBMCs. The receptors shown here come from a female donor in good health and CMV-seronegative.

V is TRBV4-2 and J is TRBJ1-2; D is ambiguous. The CDR3 length is 15 residues. V lost 3 bases to trimming and J lost 4 bases, with 15 bases between them. Germline CDR1 is LGHNA and CDR2 is YNFKEQ. The CDR3 loop is CASSQREDTVYGYTF. The CDR3 DNA follows: TGTGCCAGCAGCCAGAGGGAAGACACGGTCTATGGCTACACCTTC.

The chain has TRBV5-6 and TRBJ1-6; D unresolved. V dropped 2 bases and J dropped 0 bases, with 9 bases sitting between them. Germline CDR1 reads SGHDT; CDR2 reads YYEEEE. The CDR3 is 16 residues long. CDR3 in DNA: TGTGCCAGCAGCTTACCTCGGAGCTCCTATAATTCACCCCTCCACTTT. It codes for CASSLPRSSYNSPLHF.

This clone was detected a few times. The genes are TRBV6-5 and TRBJ1-1; D is unresolved. The germline gives CDR1 MNHEY, CDR2 SVGAGI. CDR3 length equals 12 residues. V gave up 5 bases and J gave up 1 base, with 5 bases separating them. In DNA, the CDR3 is TGTGCCAGCAGTCGAGGGAACACTGAAGCTTTCTTT. Amino acid sequence: CASSRGNTEAFF.

This chain connects TRBV5-1 to TRBJ2-1, with D possibly matching TRBD2 (6 bases). In germline, CDR1 is SGHRS, CDR2 YFSETQ. The CDR3 extends over 15 amino acids. V lost 0 bases, J lost 10 bases, and 17 bases lay in between. In DNA, the CDR3 is TGCGCCAGCAGCTTGGTACGAACCGGGACTCAAGAGCAGTTCTTC. It yields the protein CASSLVRTGTQEQFF.

The count of this clone is one. The V call is TRBV5-1, the J call TRBJ2-3; TRBD2 agrees at 11 bases. The V gene end was trimmed by 0 bases and the J gene end by 2 bases; junction bases not matched to a gene: 8. The CDR3 sequence is 18 residues long. CDR1 is SGHRS and CDR2 is YFSETQ in the germline V gene. The CDR3 is CASSLEGSGRAYTDTQYF. DNA of the CDR3: TGCGCCAGCAGCTTGGAGGGTAGCGGGAGGGCCTACACAGATACGCAGTATTTT.

The chain combines TRBV6-1 with TRBJ2-5, with TRBD2 identical over 12 bases. V lost 7 bases and J lost 3; bases outside the gene matches: 6. This CDR3 is built from 15 residues. Germline CDR1 and CDR2: MNHNS and SASEGT. The CDR3 is CASTTSGRREETQYF. The DNA of the CDR3 is TGTGCCAGCACAACTAGCGGGAGGAGGGAAGAGACCCAGTACTTC.

This rearrangement joins TRBV5-1 to TRBJ2-7, with 7 positions matching TRBD2. The CDR3 sequence is 14 residues long. V lost 3 bases, J lost 6 bases, and 9 bases stayed unmatched. Germline V lookup: CDR1 SGHRS, CDR2 YFSETQ. The CDR3: CASSSSGLFREQYF. The CDR3 nucleotides read TGCGCCAGCAGCTCTAGCGGCCTCTTTCGCGAGCAGTACTTC.

This chain joins TRBV29-1 and TRBJ2-1; perhaps TRBD1 as D (6 bases). This CDR3 contains 16 residues. Trimming removed 6 bases at V and 0 bases at J, with 18 bases between. Per germline, CDR1 SQVTM and CDR2 ANQGSEA. The CDR3 coding sequence is TGCAGCGTAGGAGCCGGGACACTGGACTCCTACAATGAGCAGTTCTTC. The encoded protein is CSVGAGTLDSYNEQFF.

The chain employs TRBV7-9 and TRBJ1-1; 9 positions match TRBD1. The germline CDR1 and CDR2 sequences are SEHNR and FQNEAQ (reference sequence). The CDR3 contains 16 residues. Trimming at V came to 3 bases and at J to 5 bases, leaving 10 bases not matched to a gene. The chain's CDR3 is CASSFSLGTGKTEAFF. CDR3 DNA: TGTGCCAGCAGCTTTAGTCTCGGGACAGGGAAAACTGAAGCTTTCTTT. Combining the CDR3 with reference TRBV7-9 and TRBJ1-1 gives the whole variable domain DTGVSQNPRHKITKRGQNVTFRCDPISEHNRLYWYRQTLGQGPEFLTYFQNEAQLEKSRLLSDRFSAERPKGSFSTLEIQRTEQGDSAMYLCASSFSLGTGKTEAFFGQGTRLTVV.

The chain couples TRBV7-9 to TRBJ2-7; the D gene is possibly TRBD2 (5 bases). Germline V gene data show CDR1 as SEHNR and CDR2 as FQNEAQ (reference sequence). Trimming left V 5 bases short and J 3 bases short, with 11 bases between. CDR3 length equals 13 residues. The CDR3 sequence: CASSEMGSYEQYF. The DNA of the CDR3 is TGTGCCAGCAGCGAGATGGGGAGCTACGAGCAGTACTTC.

This clone was counted a single time. The chain combines TRBV30 with TRBJ2-1; D is unclear. CDR3 length equals 12 residues. V was shortened by 1 base and J by 6 bases, with 7 bases between the two germline ends. Looked up from germline, CDR1 is GTSNPN and CDR2 is SVGIG (reference sequence). The CDR3 coding sequence is TGTGCCTGGAGTGGAGCATTCAATGAGCAGTTCTTC. Translated: CAWSGAFNEQFF.

This sequence joins TRBV2 and TRBJ1-5; D perhaps matches TRBD1 (5 bases). Germline lookup yields CDR1 SNHLY and CDR2 FYNNEI. The CDR3 runs to 17 residues. V was shortened by 4 bases and J by 0 bases, with 16 bases between the two germline ends. CDR3 amino acids: CASSADIPRYSNQPQHF. The CDR3 nucleotides read TGTGCCAGCAGTGCGGACATCCCCCGTTATAGCAATCAGCCCCAGCATTTT.

The CDR3 loop is CASSLFWGPMNQPQHF. CDR3 coding DNA: TGTGCCAGCAGCTTATTTTGGGGGCCGATGAATCAGCCCCAGCATTTT. V is TRBV7-6 and J is TRBJ1-5, with D possibly TRBD1 on 6 matching bases. Trimming left V 2 bases short and J 4 bases short, with 15 bases between. Germline V lookup: CDR1 SGHVS, CDR2 FNYEAQ. This CDR3 is built from 16 residues.

Note on this clone: The junction differs from germline at one of its ends, possibly a read error. The V call is TRBV7-7, the J call TRBJ2-5; tentatively, D is TRBD1 (5 bases). The CDR3 length is 16 residues. CDR1 and CDR2 (germline): SSHAT, FNYEAQ (reference sequence). CDR3: CASSRGGRRDQETQYF. The CDR3 DNA sequence: TGTGCTAGCAGCCGAGGCGGTCGCAGGGACCAAGAGACCCAGTACTTC.

CDR3 coding DNA: TGTGCCAGCAGCTTAGTACTAGCGGGAAACAATGAGCAGTTCTTC. Translation: CASSLVLAGNNEQFF. The rearrangement links TRBV7-9 to TRBJ2-1; 10 nucleotides align to TRBD2. Trimming removed 1 base from V and 5 bases from J; junction bases left unmatched: 2. This CDR3 spans 15 amino acids. Germline V CDR1 and CDR2: SEHNR, FQNEAQ (reference sequence).

The J gene is TRBJ1-1, the V gene TRBV9; D gene unclear. V was cut by 2 bases and J by 2 bases, with 13 bases left in between. The germline CDR1 and CDR2 sequences are SGDLS and YYNGEE. The CDR3 totals 15 residues. The CDR3 bases are TGTGCCAGCAGCGTTAGTACGGGTCCCAACACTGAAGCTTTCTTT. As protein: CASSVSTGPNTEAFF.

The CDR3 protein is CASSLIPGTNLNYGYTF. As DNA, the CDR3 is TGCGCCAGCAGCTTGATACCCGGGACAAACCTTAACTATGGCTACACCTTC. V usage is TRBV5-1 and J usage is TRBJ1-2, with D perhaps matching TRBD1 (6 bases). Per the germline V gene, CDR1 is SGHRS and CDR2 is YFSETQ. The CDR3 has 17 residues. V was trimmed by 1 base and J by 1 base, leaving 17 bases between them.

The rearrangement joins TRBV9 to TRBJ2-5; TRBD1 matches 7 bases. This CDR3 region has 15 residues. Germline loops: CDR1 SGDLS, CDR2 YYNGEE. Trimming at V came to 1 base and at J to 3 bases, leaving 6 bases not matched to a gene. DNA for the CDR3: TGTGCCAGCAGCGTATGGTCCGGGACAGAAGAGACCCAGTACTTC. Translated: CASSVWSGTEETQYF.

V usage is TRBV7-9 and J usage is TRBJ1-1, with 7 bases matching TRBD1. J lost 1 base, V lost 5 bases, and 7 bases had no gene match. The CDR3 loop spans 15 amino acids. CDR1 is SEHNR, CDR2 FQNEAQ, per germline (reference sequence). CDR3 protein: CASSLNRGGNTEAFF. CDR3 DNA: TGTGCCAGCAGCCTTAACAGGGGAGGGAACACTGAAGCTTTCTTT.

This clone has just one count. The chain is built from TRBV6-5 and TRBJ2-3; 9 nucleotides agree with TRBD2. The CDR3 covers 15 residues. Looked up from germline, CDR1 is MNHEY and CDR2 is SVGAGI. The junction had 1 base not matched to a gene; V was cut back by 0 bases and J by 3 bases. The CDR3 sequence is CASSYSTSGTDTQYF. CDR3 sequence (DNA): TGTGCCAGCAGTTACTCGACTAGCGGTACAGATACGCAGTATTTT.

The V and J genes are TRBV27 and TRBJ1-2, with a weak D call TRBD1 (6 bases). Germline CDR1 and CDR2: MNHEY and SMNVEV (reference sequence). CDR3 length: 16 residues. Trimming left V 6 bases short and J 8 bases short, with 25 bases between. The CDR3 protein is CASSPEPNRVLKGYTF. The CDR3 DNA follows: TGTGCCAGCAGCCCGGAGCCCAACAGGGTCCTTAAGGGCTACACCTTC.